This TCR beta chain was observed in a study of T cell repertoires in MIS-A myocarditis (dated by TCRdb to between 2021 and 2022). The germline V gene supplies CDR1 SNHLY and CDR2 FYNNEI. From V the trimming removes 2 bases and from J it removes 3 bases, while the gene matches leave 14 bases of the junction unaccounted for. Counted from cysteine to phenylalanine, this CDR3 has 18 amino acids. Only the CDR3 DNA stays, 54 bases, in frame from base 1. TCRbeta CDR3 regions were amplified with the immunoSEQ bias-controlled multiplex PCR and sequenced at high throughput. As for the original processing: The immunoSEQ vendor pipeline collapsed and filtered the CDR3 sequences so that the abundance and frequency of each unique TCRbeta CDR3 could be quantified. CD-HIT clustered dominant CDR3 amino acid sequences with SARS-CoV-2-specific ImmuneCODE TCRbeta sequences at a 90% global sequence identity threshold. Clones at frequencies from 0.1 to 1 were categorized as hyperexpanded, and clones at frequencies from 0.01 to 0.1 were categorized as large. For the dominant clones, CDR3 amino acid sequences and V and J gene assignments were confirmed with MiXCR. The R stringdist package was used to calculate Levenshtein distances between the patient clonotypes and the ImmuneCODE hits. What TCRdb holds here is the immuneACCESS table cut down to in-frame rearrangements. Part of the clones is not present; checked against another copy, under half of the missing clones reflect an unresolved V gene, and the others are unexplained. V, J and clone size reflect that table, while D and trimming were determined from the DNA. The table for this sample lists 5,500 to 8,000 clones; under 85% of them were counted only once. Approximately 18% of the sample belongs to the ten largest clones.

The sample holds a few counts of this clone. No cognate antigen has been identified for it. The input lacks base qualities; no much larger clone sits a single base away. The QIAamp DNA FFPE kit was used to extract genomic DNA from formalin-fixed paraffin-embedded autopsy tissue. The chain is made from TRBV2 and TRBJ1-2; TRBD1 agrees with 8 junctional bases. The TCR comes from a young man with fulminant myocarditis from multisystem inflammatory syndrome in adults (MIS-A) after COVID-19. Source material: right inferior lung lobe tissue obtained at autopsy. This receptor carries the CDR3 CASSERGQGASRDYGYTF. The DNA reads TGTGCCAGCAGTGAAAGGGGTCAGGGGGCATCTAGGGACTATGGCTACACCTTC. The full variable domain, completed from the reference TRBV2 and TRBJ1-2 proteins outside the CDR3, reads EPEVTQTPSHQVTQMGQEVILRCVPISNHLYFYWYRQILGQKVEFLVSFYNNEISEKSEIFDDQFSVERPDGSNFTLKIRSTKLEDSAMYFCASSERGQGASRDYGYTFGSGTRLTVV.